The rows below give T cell receptor beta chains drawn from one sample of a study of T-cell reconstitution after alpha-beta-depleted transplantation in children. TCRdb passed the PCR reads through MiXCR, listing each CDR3 protein once. The sample yields 400,000 to 450,000 distinct CDR3 sequences, roughly two fifths seen once. Material: PBMCs, obtained before TCRalphabeta/CD19-depleted stem cell transplant. These receptors were collected from a girl aged 2 to 9 with aplastic anemia, due to receive a stem cell transplant. The CDR3 runs from the conserved cysteine through the conserved F or W. D genes are given only for firm matches. The listing skips clone size in some rows; elsewhere it reads once, few, many or a size class.

clone_size v_call d_call cdr3_aa
once TRBV20-1 TRBD2 CSASQLAGGDEQFF
NA TRBV28 NA CASRGPWGTQYF
NA TRBV6-5 NA CASSLPEGWGNQPQHF
many TRBV7-2 NA CASSSRPRGTGELFF
once TRBV6-1 NA CASSEAPRNTGELFF
many TRBV7-2 NA CASSFYLLTDTQYF
NA TRBV6-6 NA CASSQGPRGGYTF
few TRBV10-3 NA CAISRDRVNSPLHF
NA TRBV10-2 TRBD2 CASSEGLAGGGWAYNEQFF
NA TRBV6-1 NA CASSGLPGAASRDEQFF
NA TRBV29-1 TRBD1 CSVVGTGGTEAFF
NA TRBV30 TRBD2 CASEAGGPTDTQYF
few TRBV7-9 NA CASSQTYQGTYGYTF
many TRBV29-1 TRBD1 CSVPRLQGLYQETQYF
NA TRBV7-2 NA CASSLGVYQGEQFF
NA TRBV9 NA CASSVAAGEQFF
few TRBV18 NA CASSPPEGPIEQFF
few TRBV7-3 TRBD2 CASSLTASGSGLTDTQYF
NA TRBV28 TRBD2 CASSLTISGGTYNEQFF
NA TRBV13 NA CASIRKGTDTQYF
many TRBV20-1 TRBD2 CSARGPLAGGTDTQYF
many TRBV12-3/TRBV12-4 TRBD2 CASSTRLARNTGELFF
many TRBV7-2 TRBD1 CASSPQQGANNEQFF
NA TRBV6-2/TRBV6-3 NA CASIQGAGRIYEQYF
NA TRBV20-1 NA CSAASGAFGYGYTF
NA TRBV30 TRBD2 CAWSVASSGRHRETQYF
NA TRBV29-1 TRBD1 CSVGIGTGNGYTF
few TRBV5-1 TRBD2 CASTLSGRASETQYF
NA TRBV4-1 NA CASSQGDRWKQFF
few TRBV9 TRBD1 CASSVRTGGNEKLFF
many TRBV6-1 NA CASSRGHPNTEAFF
many TRBV20-1 TRBD2 CSATRGGEPDEQFF
many TRBV15 NA CATSRDLAGYEQYF
once TRBV7-2 TRBD2 CASSLARTSGSPPPQYF
NA TRBV12-3/TRBV12-4 NA CASSFPRDTGELFF
once TRBV25-1 NA CASRLANQETQYF
NA TRBV20-1 NA CSASASDSYNSPLHF
NA TRBV20-1 NA CSASSAWAYNEQFF
NA TRBV20-1 TRBD2 CSASEGLAGSYNEQFF
NA TRBV23-1 NA CASSQSIYHEQFF
few TRBV7-9 TRBD1 CASSLGQGSQYF
NA TRBV5-1 NA CASNGGPDTGELFF
NA TRBV4-2 NA CASSPDLRSYNEQFF
NA TRBV25-1 TRBD1 CASSDTIDRGGTDTQYF
NA TRBV20-1 NA CSASPGGRIDTQYF